This is a list of T cell receptor beta chains from one sample in a study of CXCR3-negative and CXCR3-positive naive CD8 T cells. TCRdb re-called the 5' RACE reads and shows each CDR3 protein once, DNA omitted. This repertoire includes tens of thousands of distinct CDR3 sequences. Sequences were obtained from naive CXCR3- CD8+ T cells from blood. These receptors were taken from a human donor in good health. Some clones in this sample may be carry-over from other donors' samples. CDR3s include the opening cysteine and the closing phenylalanine or tryptophan.

CDR3: CSVEPHVPGMYEQYF
V: TRBV29-1
J: TRBJ2-7

CDR3: CSVEDWGGLAVTDTQYF
V: TRBV29-1
J: TRBJ2-3

CDR3: CASTPRYNNEQFF
V: TRBV12-3/TRBV12-4
J: TRBJ2-1

CDR3: CSVTSGGSEQFF
V: TRBV29-1
J: TRBJ2-1

CDR3: CASSYYTTGQGAAHGELFF
V: TRBV6-5
J: TRBJ2-2

CDR3: CASEPPRDYTGELFF
V: TRBV28
J: TRBJ2-2

CDR3: CASSPTPGLAGEETQYF
V: TRBV18
J: TRBJ2-5

CDR3: CASSLMGTSGLYEQYF
V: TRBV28
J: TRBJ2-7

CDR3: CASPGRADEQYF
V: TRBV6-1
J: TRBJ2-7

CDR3: CASSPGTASTDTQYF
V: TRBV7-3
J: TRBJ2-3

CDR3: CASSQDSTGGHYEQYF
V: TRBV4-3
J: TRBJ2-7

CDR3: CASSLEAGGRTDTQYF
V: TRBV28
J: TRBJ2-3

CDR3: CASSLNRVQSYNEQFF
V: TRBV5-1
J: TRBJ2-1

CDR3: CASSKGRTGANVLTF
V: TRBV21-1
J: TRBJ2-6

CDR3: CAWTAELAGVTDTQYF
V: TRBV30
J: TRBJ2-3

CDR3: CASSPNADTQYF
V: TRBV9
J: TRBJ2-3

CDR3: CATSRVTGSTDTQYF
V: TRBV15
J: TRBJ2-3

CDR3: CASSLGQSAAYGYTF
V: TRBV12-3/TRBV12-4
J: TRBJ1-2

CDR3: CASSDRRDRGPQGSYNEQFF
V: TRBV25-1
J: TRBJ2-1

CDR3: CATSGDRNTEAFF
V: TRBV15
J: TRBJ1-1